The 13 T cell receptor beta chains reported below all come from one sample, sequenced in a study of T-cell memory formation after mild COVID-19. Via MiXCR, TCRdb re-called the 5' RACE reads, giving one row per CDR3 protein. The sample includes roughly 340,000 distinct CDR3 sequences, about a sixth of them seen just once. The sequenced material came from PBMCs or a T cell subset sorted from them (not recorded which). The receptors were sampled from a man aged 18 to 29 who had mild COVID-19 (a few samples of this study predate the infection). Cell type and time point are not known.

This clonotype was counted ten times or more. The V and J genes are TRBV7-2 and TRBJ2-2; D gene uncertain. Germline CDR1 reads SGHTA; CDR2 reads FQGNSA. V gave up 2 bases and J gave up 4 bases, with 5 bases separating them. The CDR3 spans 13 residues. In DNA form, the CDR3 reads TGTGCCAGCAGCTTATACTCCACCGGGGAGCTGTTTTTT. Amino acid sequence: CASSLYSTGELFF.

This clonotype was counted a few times. The chain joins TRBV2 to TRBJ2-1; 9 bases match TRBD2. The germline V gene encodes CDR1 SNHLY and CDR2 FYNNEI. Germline trimming cut 6 bases from V and 4 bases from J; bases unmatched to any gene: 7. The CDR3 contains 15 residues. CDR3 in amino acids: CASRRVAGGYNEQFF. The CDR3 DNA sequence: TGTGCCAGCAGGCGAGTGGCGGGGGGGTACAATGAGCAGTTCTTC.

V is TRBV18 and J is TRBJ2-7; D remains unclear. The CDR3 contains 18 residues. Germline CDR1 KGHSH, CDR2 LQKENI. The germline V and J ends were trimmed by 4 bases and 0 bases, with 22 bases remaining between them. CDR3 DNA: TGTGCCAGCTCACTGTCAGTAGTTGCAGAGCATGCCTCCTACGAGCAGTACGTC. Amino acids: CASSLSVVAEHASYEQYV.

As to this clonotype: This may arise from a read error, as a much more abundant clone is one base away. The chain couples TRBV7-2 to TRBJ2-5; TRBD1 matches at 12 bases. J lost 5 bases, V lost 6 bases, and 4 bases had no gene match. Germline V lookup: CDR1 SGHTA, CDR2 FQGNSA. This CDR3 is 14 amino acids long. The chain's CDR3 is CASRWDRGLETQYF. As DNA, the CDR3 is TGTGCCAGCAGATGGGACAGGGGGCTGGAGACCCAGTACTTC.

This chain uses TRBV7-9 with TRBJ1-1; possible D gene TRBD1, 5 bases. V was pared by 4 bases and J by 1 base, with 10 bases between. CDR1 is SEHNR and CDR2 is FQNEAQ in the germline V gene (reference sequence). The CDR3 has 14 residues. The CDR3 sequence: CASSYQDRNTEAFF. The CDR3 DNA follows: TGTGCCAGCAGCTACCAAGACAGGAACACTGAAGCTTTCTTT.

This clonotype showed up just a few times. The J gene is TRBJ2-5, the V gene TRBV10-2; 12 nucleotides agree with TRBD2. V dropped 10 bases and J dropped 5; count of bases not matched to a gene: 5. Germline lookup yields CDR1 WSHSY and CDR2 SAAADI. This CDR3 has 13 amino acids. The CDR3 DNA reads TGCGCCACCGGGGGACTAGCGGGCGAGACCCAGTACTTC. It is translated as CATGGLAGETQYF.

J is TRBJ2-3 and V is TRBV12-3 or TRBV12-4; the D is unclear. This CDR3 comprises 14 residues. V shed 6 bases and J shed 0 bases, with 10 bases lying between them. CDR3 sequence: CASRLSSSTDTQYF. In nucleotides, the CDR3 is TGTGCCAGCAGGCTTTCGTCCAGCACAGATACGCAGTATTTT.

The genes are TRBV25-1 and TRBJ1-6; possibly TRBD1 for D (5 bases). The CDR3 length is 16 residues. The V gene's germline CDR1 is MGHDK and CDR2 SYGVNS. The V end was cut by 6 bases, the J end by 0 bases, with 12 bases between. The DNA for the CDR3 is TGTGCCAGCAGGGAACAGGAAAGCTCCTATAATTCACCCCTCCACTTT. Protein sequence: CASREQESSYNSPLHF.

This clonotype appeared many times. The genes are TRBV11-2 and TRBJ1-5, with 7 bases fitting TRBD1. V was pared by 6 bases and J by 5 bases, with 10 bases of the junction left unmatched. Germline CDR1 reads SGHAT; CDR2 reads FQNNGV. The CDR3 has 15 residues. The CDR3 DNA sequence: TGTGCCAGCAGTTCCCGGGGGGGACAGCATCAGCCCCAGCATTTT. This gives the protein CASSSRGGQHQPQHF.

This clonotype turned up a few times. This chain connects TRBV28 to TRBJ1-3, with D perhaps TRBD1 (5 bases). Trimming took 2 bases from V and 4 from J, leaving 12 bases between them. This CDR3 is 15 amino acids long. Germline V CDR1 and CDR2: MDHEN, SYDVKM. CDR3 DNA: TGTGCCAGCAGTTTAGCAACGGCAGGGGGAAACACCATATATTTT. Its translation: CASSLATAGGNTIYF.

This clonotype was found a few times. The chain carries TRBV6-2 or TRBV6-3 and TRBJ1-6; D gene uncertain. The V gene's germline CDR1 is MNHEY and CDR2 SVGEGT. This CDR3 contains 12 residues. V lost 4 bases and J 9 bases, leaving 7 bases between the germline ends. CDR3 sequence: CASSFWSSPLHF. CDR3 nucleotides: TGTGCCAGCAGTTTTTGGAGTTCACCCCTCCACTTT.

This chain links TRBV11-3 with TRBJ2-1; the D gene is possibly TRBD2 (5 bases). Germline V gene data show CDR1 as SGHNT and CDR2 as YENEEA. This CDR3 contains 15 residues. Deletions cut 5 bases from V and 1 base from J, with 12 bases between. The CDR3 reads CASSLTLGSYNEQFF. CDR3 DNA sequence: TGTGCCAGCAGCCTAACACTAGGTTCCTACAATGAGCAGTTCTTC. The complete variable domain, with remaining parts taken from reference TRBV11-3 and TRBJ2-1, reads EAGVVQSPRYKIIEKKQPVAFWCNPISGHNTLYWYLQNLGQGPELLIRYENEEAVDDSQLPKDRFSAERLKGVDSTLKIQPAELGDSAVYLCASSLTLGSYNEQFFGPGTRLTVL.

A few counts support this clonotype. The genes are TRBV2 and TRBJ2-2, with D uncertain. The germline V gene encodes CDR1 SNHLY and CDR2 FYNNEI. Trimming pared 4 bases from V and 6 bases from J, leaving 9 bases between. The CDR3 length is 13 residues. CDR3 nucleotides: TGTGCCAGCAGTGGTGGCGGCGCCGGGGAGCTGTTTTTT. Translating it yields CASSGGGAGELFF.